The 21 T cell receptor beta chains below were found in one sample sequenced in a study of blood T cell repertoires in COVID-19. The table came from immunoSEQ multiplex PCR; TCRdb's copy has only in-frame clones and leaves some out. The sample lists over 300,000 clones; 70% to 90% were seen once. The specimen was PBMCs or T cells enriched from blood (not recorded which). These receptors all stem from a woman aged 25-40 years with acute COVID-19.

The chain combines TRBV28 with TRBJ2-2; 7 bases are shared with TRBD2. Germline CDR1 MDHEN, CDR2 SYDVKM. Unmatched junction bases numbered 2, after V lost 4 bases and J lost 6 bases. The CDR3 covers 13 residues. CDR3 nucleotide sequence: TGTGCCAGCAGTTACGGGGGGTCCGGGGAGCTGTTTTTT. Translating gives CASSYGGSGELFF.

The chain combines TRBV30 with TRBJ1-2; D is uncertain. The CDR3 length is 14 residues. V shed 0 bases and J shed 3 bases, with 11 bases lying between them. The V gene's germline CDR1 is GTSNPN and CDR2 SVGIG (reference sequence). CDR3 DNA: TGTGCCTGGAGTGTACCCCAACCGGACTATGGCTACACCTTC. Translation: CAWSVPQPDYGYTF.

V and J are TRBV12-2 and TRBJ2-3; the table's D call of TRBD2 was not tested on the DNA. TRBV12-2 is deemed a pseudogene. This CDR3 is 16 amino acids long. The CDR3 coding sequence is TGTGCAAGTCGCGTCCCGGGACTCCGTAGCACAGATACGCAGTATTTT. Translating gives CASRVPGLRSTDTQYF.

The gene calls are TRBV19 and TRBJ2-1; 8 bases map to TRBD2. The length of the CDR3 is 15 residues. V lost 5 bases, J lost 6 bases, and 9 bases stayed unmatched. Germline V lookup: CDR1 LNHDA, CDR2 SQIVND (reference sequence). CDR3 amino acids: CASSPRLAPVNEQFF. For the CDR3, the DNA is TGTGCCAGTAGTCCGCGACTAGCGCCGGTCAATGAGCAGTTCTTC.

The CDR3 is CASSYTGEQYF. CDR3 nucleotide sequence: TGTGCCAGCAGCTATACGGGAGAGCAGTACTTC. The chain combines TRBV13 with TRBJ2-7; D might be TRBD2 (5 bases). V dropped 4 bases and J dropped 7 bases, with 8 bases sitting between them. This CDR3 contains 11 residues. Germline values: CDR1 PRHDT, CDR2 FYEKMQ (reference sequence).

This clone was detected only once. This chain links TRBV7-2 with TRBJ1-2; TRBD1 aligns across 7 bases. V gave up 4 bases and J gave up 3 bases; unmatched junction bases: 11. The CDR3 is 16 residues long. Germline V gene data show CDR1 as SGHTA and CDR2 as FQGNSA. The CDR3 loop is CASSSRPPDRDYGYTF. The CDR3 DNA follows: TGTGCCAGCAGCTCGCGCCCGCCCGACAGGGACTATGGCTACACCTTC.

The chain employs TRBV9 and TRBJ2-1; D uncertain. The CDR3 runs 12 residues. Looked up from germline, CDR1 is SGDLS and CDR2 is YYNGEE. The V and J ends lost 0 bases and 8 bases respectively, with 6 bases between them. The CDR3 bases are TGTGCCAGCAGCGTAGGAGGAGATGAGCAGTTCTTC. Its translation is CASSVGGDEQFF. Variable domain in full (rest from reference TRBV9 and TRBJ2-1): DSGVTQTPKHLITATGQRVTLRCSPRSGDLSVYWYQQSLDQGLQFLIQYYNGEERAKGNILERFSAQQFPDLHSELNLSSLELGDSALYFCASSVGGDEQFFGPGTRLTVL.

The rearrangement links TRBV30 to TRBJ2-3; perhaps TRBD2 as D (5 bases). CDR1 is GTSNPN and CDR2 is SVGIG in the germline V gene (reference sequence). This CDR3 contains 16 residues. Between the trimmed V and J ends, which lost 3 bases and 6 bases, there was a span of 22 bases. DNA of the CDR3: TGTGCCTGGAGGAGCTCCCTTGCGCGGTCGGGGGATACGCAGTATTTT. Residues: CAWRSSLARSGDTQYF.

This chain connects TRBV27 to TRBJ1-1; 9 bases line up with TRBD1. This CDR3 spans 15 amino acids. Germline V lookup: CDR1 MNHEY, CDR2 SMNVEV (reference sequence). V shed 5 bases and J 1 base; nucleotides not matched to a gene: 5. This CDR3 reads CASSPQGQGNTEAFF. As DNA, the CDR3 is TGTGCCAGCAGTCCACAGGGACAGGGGAACACTGAAGCTTTCTTT.

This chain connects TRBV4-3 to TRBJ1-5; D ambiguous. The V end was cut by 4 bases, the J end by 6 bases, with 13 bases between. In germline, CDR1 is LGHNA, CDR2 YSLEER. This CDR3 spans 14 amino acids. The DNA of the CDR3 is TGCGCCAGCAGCCCAAGGTGGGAGGCTCAGCCCCAGCATTTT. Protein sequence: CASSPRWEAQPQHF.

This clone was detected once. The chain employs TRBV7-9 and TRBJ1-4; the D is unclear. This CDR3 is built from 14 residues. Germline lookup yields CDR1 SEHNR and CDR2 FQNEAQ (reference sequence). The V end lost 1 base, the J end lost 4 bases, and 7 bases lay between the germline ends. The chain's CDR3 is CASSLGAVNEKLFF. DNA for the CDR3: TGTGCCAGCAGCTTAGGAGCGGTTAATGAAAAACTGTTTTTT.

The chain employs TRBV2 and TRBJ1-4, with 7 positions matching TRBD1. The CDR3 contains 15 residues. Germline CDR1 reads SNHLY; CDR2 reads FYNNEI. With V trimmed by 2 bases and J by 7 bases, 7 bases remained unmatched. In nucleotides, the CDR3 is TGTGCCAGCAGTGAATTTGAGGGGGCAAGTGAAAAACTGTTTTTT. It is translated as CASSEFEGASEKLFF.

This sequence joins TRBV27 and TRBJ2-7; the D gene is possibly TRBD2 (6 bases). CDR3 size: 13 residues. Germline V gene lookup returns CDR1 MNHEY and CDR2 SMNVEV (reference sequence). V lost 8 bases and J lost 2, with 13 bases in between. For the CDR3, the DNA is TGTGCCAGCGGAGGGGTAGACGCCTACGAGCAGTACTTC. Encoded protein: CASGGVDAYEQYF.

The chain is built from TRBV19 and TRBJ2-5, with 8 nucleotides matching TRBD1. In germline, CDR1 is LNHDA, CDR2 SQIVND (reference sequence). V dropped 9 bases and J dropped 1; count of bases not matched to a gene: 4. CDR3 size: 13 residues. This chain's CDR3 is CASTGGIQETQYF. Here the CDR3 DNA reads TGTGCCAGCACAGGGGGAATCCAAGAGACCCAGTACTTC.

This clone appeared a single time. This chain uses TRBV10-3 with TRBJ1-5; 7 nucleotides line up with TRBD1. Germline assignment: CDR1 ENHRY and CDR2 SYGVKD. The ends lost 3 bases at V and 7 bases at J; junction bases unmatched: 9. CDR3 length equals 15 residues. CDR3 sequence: CAISEEQGTGQPQHF. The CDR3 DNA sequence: TGTGCCATCAGTGAAGAACAGGGGACTGGCCAGCCCCAGCATTTT.

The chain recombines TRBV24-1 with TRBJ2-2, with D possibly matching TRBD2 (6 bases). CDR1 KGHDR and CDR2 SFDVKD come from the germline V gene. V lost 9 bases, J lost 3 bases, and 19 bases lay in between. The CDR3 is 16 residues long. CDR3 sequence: CATSPGEARDTGELFF. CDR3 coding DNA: TGTGCCACCTCCCCGGGAGAGGCGAGGGACACCGGGGAGCTGTTTTTT.

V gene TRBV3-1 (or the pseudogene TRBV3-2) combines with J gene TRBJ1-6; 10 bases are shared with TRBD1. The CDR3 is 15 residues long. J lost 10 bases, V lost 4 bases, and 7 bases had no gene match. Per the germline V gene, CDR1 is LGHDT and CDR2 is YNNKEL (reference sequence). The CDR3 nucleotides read TGTGCCAGCAGCCCAGGACAGGGGGAAGGGTCACCCCTCCACTTT. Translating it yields CASSPGQGEGSPLHF.

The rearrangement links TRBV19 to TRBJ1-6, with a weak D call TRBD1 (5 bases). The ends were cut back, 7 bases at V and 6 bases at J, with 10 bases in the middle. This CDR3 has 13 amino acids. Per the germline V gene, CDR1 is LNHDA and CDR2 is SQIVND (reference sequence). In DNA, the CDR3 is TGTGCCAGTAAGGGGCAATTTAATTCACCCCTCCACTTT. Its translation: CASKGQFNSPLHF.

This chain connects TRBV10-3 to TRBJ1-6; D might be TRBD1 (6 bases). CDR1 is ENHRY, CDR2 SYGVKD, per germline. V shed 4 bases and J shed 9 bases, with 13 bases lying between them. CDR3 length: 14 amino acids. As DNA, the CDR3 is TGTGCCATCAGTGGAACAGGGAAATCTTCACCCCTCCACTTT. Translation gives CAISGTGKSSPLHF.

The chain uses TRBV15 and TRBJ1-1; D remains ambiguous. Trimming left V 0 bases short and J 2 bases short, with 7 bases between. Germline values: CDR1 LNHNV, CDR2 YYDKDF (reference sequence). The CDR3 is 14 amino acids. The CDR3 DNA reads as TGTGCCACCAGCAGAGATCACATCAACACTGAAGCTTTCTTT. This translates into CATSRDHINTEAFF.

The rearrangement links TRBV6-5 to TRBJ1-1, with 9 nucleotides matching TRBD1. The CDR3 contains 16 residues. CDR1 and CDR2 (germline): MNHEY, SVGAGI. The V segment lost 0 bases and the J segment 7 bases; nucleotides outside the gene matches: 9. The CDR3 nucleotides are TGTGCCAGCAGTTACTCGATGGCTACAGGGGGCTTTGAAGCTTTCTTT. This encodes CASSYSMATGGFEAFF.